This passage covers 16 T cell receptor beta chains from one sample sequenced in a study of CD8+CD57+ T cells in acquired aplastic anemia. Genomic DNA served as template for TCR beta VDJ and CDR3 profiling. TCRdb recomputed calls from the reads with MiXCR, one row per CDR3 protein. Of about 270,000 distinct CDR3 sequences listed, 55% to 60% are singletons. Sequencing was carried out using sorted CD4+, CD8+, or CD8+CD57+ T cells (not recorded which) from PBMCs. These receptors were taken from a human donor with severe aplastic anemia or a healthy control (not recorded which).

The chain combines TRBV7-9 with TRBJ1-6; D is unresolved. V lost 8 bases and J lost 5, with 10 bases in between. The CDR3 sequence is 13 residues long. Germline V gives CDR1 SEHNR, CDR2 FQNEAQ (reference sequence). Here the CDR3 DNA reads TGTGCCAGCGAGGGTCTTGATAATTCACCCCTCCACTTT. Its translation: CASEGLDNSPLHF.

The chain is built from TRBV7-9 and TRBJ1-1, with unresolved D. V gave up 2 bases and J gave up 3 bases, with 7 bases separating them. The CDR3 runs 13 residues. The germline V gene encodes CDR1 SEHNR and CDR2 FQNEAQ (reference sequence). CDR3 in DNA: TGTGCCAGCAGCTTAATGGAGGACACTGAAGCTTTCTTT. The encoded protein is CASSLMEDTEAFF.

The chain is built from TRBV7-3 and TRBJ2-3; tentative D call: TRBD2 (6 bases). CDR1 is SGHTA and CDR2 is FQGTGA in the germline V gene. The CDR3 runs 13 residues. Between the trimmed V and J ends, which lost 2 bases and 6 bases, there was a span of 9 bases. The CDR3: CASSLGRGDTQYF. The DNA for the CDR3 is TGTGCCAGCAGCTTAGGCCGGGGGGATACGCAGTATTTT.

The chain combines TRBV15 with TRBJ1-2; TRBD1 matches at 9 bases. This CDR3 has 13 amino acids. With V trimmed by 3 bases and J by 8 bases, 4 bases remained unmatched. Looked up from germline, CDR1 is LNHNV and CDR2 is YYDKDF (reference sequence). CDR3 amino acids: CATSREDRGGYTF. The DNA for the CDR3 is TGTGCCACCAGCAGGGAAGACAGGGGGGGCTACACCTTC.

The genes are TRBV7-2 and TRBJ1-1; 8 nucleotides agree with TRBD1. V lost 10 bases and J lost 4; bases outside the gene matches: 5. Germline V gives CDR1 SGHTA, CDR2 FQGNSA. The CDR3 loop spans 12 amino acids. The DNA for the CDR3 is TGTGCCACTTCGACAGGGGTCACTGAAGCTTTCTTT. Translated: CATSTGVTEAFF. Combining the CDR3 with reference TRBV7-2 and TRBJ1-1 gives the whole variable domain GAGVSQSPSNKVTEKGKDVELRCDPISGHTALYWYRQSLGQGLEFLIYFQGNSAPDKSGLPSDRFSAERTGGSVSTLTIQRTQQEDSAVYLCATSTGVTEAFFGQGTRLTVV.

To note about this clonotype: A read error may explain this, as a much larger clone is one base away. The chain recombines TRBV3-2 with TRBJ2-5; the D segment call TRBD1 is taken from the table without a DNA check. TRBV3-2 is deemed a pseudogene. The CDR3 is made up of 13 amino acids. In DNA form, the CDR3 reads TGTGCCAGCAGTCAAGGGGGGCAAGAGACCCAGCACTTC. Protein product: CASSQGGQETQHF.

The chain uses TRBV7-3 and TRBJ1-2; D not resolved. Trimming stripped 5 bases from V and 2 bases from J, with 15 bases between. The CDR3 spans 15 residues. Germline CDR1 and CDR2: SGHTA and FQGTGA. The CDR3 DNA follows: TGTGCCAGCAGCCCCACCCCGCATACAAACTATGGCTACACCTTC. Translation gives CASSPTPHTNYGYTF.

V is TRBV10-3 and J is TRBJ2-7; D remains ambiguous. CDR1 ENHRY and CDR2 SYGVKD come from the germline V gene. This CDR3 comprises 14 residues. V was cut by 4 bases and J by 2 bases, with 12 bases left in between. In nucleotides, the CDR3 is TGTGCCATCAGTGGCCAGAGCTTAACCTACGAGCAGTACTTC. It encodes CAISGQSLTYEQYF.

The chain carries TRBV6-1 and TRBJ2-7; the D is unclear. Germline CDR1 MNHNS, CDR2 SASEGT. Between the trimmed V and J ends, which lost 10 bases and 0 bases, there was a span of 10 bases. This CDR3 is built from 12 residues. The chain's CDR3 is CATATFSYEQYF. CDR3 nucleotide sequence: TGTGCCACCGCGACATTCTCCTACGAGCAGTACTTC.

The chain uses TRBV7-9 and TRBJ2-7, with D hard to call. Germline loops: CDR1 SEHNR, CDR2 FQNEAQ (reference sequence). V lost 1 base, J lost 5 bases, and 6 bases lay in between. The CDR3 spans 12 residues. The CDR3: CASSLVLNEQYF. Here the CDR3 DNA reads TGTGCCAGCAGCTTAGTGTTGAACGAGCAGTACTTC.

This chain connects TRBV7-2 to TRBJ2-1; 7 bases are a match to TRBD2. The germline gives CDR1 SGHTA, CDR2 FQGNSA. The CDR3 spans 15 residues. Trimming took 8 bases from V and 4 from J; bases not matched to a gene: 11. CDR3 coding DNA: TGTGCCAGCTCTTGGAAAGCGGGGCAGTACAATGAGCAGTTCTTC. Translated: CASSWKAGQYNEQFF.

This clonotype was detected only once. The rearrangement joins TRBV7-3 to TRBJ1-2; D is uncertain. CDR1 and CDR2 (germline): SGHTA, FQGTGA. Trimming shortened V by 2 bases and J by 5 bases, and 15 bases separated the two germline ends. The CDR3 covers 15 residues. CDR3 coding DNA: TGTGCCAGCAGCTTACCAACCGGGAAAGAGTATGGCTACACCTTC. Protein sequence: CASSLPTGKEYGYTF.

The J gene is TRBJ2-7, the V gene TRBV2, with TRBD2 as a possible D gene (6 bases). Germline V lookup: CDR1 SNHLY, CDR2 FYNNEI. The germline V and J ends were trimmed by 6 bases and 1 base, with 7 bases remaining between them. The CDR3 extends over 12 amino acids. CDR3: CASRGGSYEQYF. The CDR3 DNA reads TGTGCCAGCAGGGGGGGATCCTACGAGCAGTACTTC.

This sequence joins TRBV7-9 and TRBJ2-7; the D is unclear. The CDR3 runs 14 residues. Germline V gene sequence: CDR1 SEHNR, CDR2 FQNEAQ (reference sequence). With 3 bases removed from V and 2 bases from J, the gap between germline ends came to 11 bases. This CDR3 is CASSLYKGTYEQYF. CDR3 DNA sequence: TGTGCCAGCAGCTTGTACAAGGGAACCTACGAGCAGTACTTC.

This clonotype was seen ten or more times. CDR3 sequence (DNA): TGTGCCTGGAGTGTAGGACAGACCCTGGACGAGCAGTACTTC. Amino acid sequence: CAWSVGQTLDEQYF. The chain is built from TRBV30 and TRBJ2-7, with D maybe TRBD1 (6 bases). V was trimmed by 0 bases and J by 5 bases, leaving 14 bases between them. This CDR3 spans 14 amino acids. Germline V gene data show CDR1 as GTSNPN and CDR2 as SVGIG (reference sequence).

The chain joins TRBV20-1 to TRBJ2-5; the D gene is possibly TRBD2 (6 bases). The CDR3 totals 14 residues. The V and J ends lost 2 bases and 3 bases respectively, with 13 bases between them. Germline lookup yields CDR1 DFQATT and CDR2 SNEGSKA (reference sequence). CDR3 bases: TGCAGTGCTAGACTGTTAGGAGGGGAAGAGACCCAGTACTTC. Translated: CSARLLGGEETQYF.